Detailed here is one T cell receptor (beta chain). No antigen is known for it. The data belong to a study of T cell responses to AZD1222 COVID-19 vaccine. Turning to the study itself: Pooled in the analysis were second doses at about 4 or about 12 weeks. Whole-study results and caveats: When two AZD1222 doses had been given, Spike-specific TCR breadth and depth rose. The study reported that nearly half of spike-specific TCRs target unmutated variant regions.

TCRdb's table, derived via immunoSEQ multiplex PCR, lists solely in-frame clones and lacks some. The sample includes tens of thousands of clones, approximately 91% of them seen just once. Germline V gives CDR1 KGHSH, CDR2 LQKENI. CDR3 length: 16 residues. V was pared by 0 bases and J by 3 bases, with 11 bases between. This clonotype was sampled from an adult in good health. Here the sequenced sample was peripheral blood, taken on day 0 of AZD1222 vaccination. J is TRBJ2-2 and V is TRBV18; unclear D gene. The CDR3 here is CASSPPGLVDTGELFF. For the CDR3, the DNA is TGTGCCAGCTCACCACCTGGGCTAGTCGACACCGGGGAGCTGTTTTTT.